The 7 T cell receptor beta chains presented below share a single source sample, sequenced in a study of Ad26.COV2.S vaccination and SARS-CoV-2 variants (dated by TCRdb to the early 2020s). This specimen's treatment or condition label, per the study, means: approximately 18 received Ad26.COV2.S at low or high dose, single or two shots; several received placebo; per-sample allocation not given. For vaccine and placebo recipients, the sequenced repertoires came from samples collected on day 63 after the first injection. The library was produced with the immunoSEQ multiplex PCR assay. TCRdb mirrors the immuneACCESS table, restricted to in-frame sequences. Some clones are absent from its copies; in checked studies, under half trace to an unresolved V gene, and the reason for the others is unknown. The sample includes fewer than 500,000 clones, with nearly 90% observed a single time. About 2.5% of the sample is held by the ten biggest clonotypes.

The sample here was peripheral blood, taken in a trial of Ad26.COV2.S vaccine versus placebo. The source of these receptors is a person aged 18-65 years who received the Ad26.COV2.S COVID-19 vaccine or a placebo.

The chain uses TRBV3-1 (or the pseudogene TRBV3-2) and TRBJ1-1; perhaps TRBD1 as D (5 bases). Trimming cost V 4 bases and J 10 bases, with 25 bases left between them. This CDR3 is 16 amino acids long. The germline CDR1 and CDR2 sequences are LGHDT and YNNKEL (reference sequence). Here the CDR3 reads CASSLSTPGRELLAFF. The CDR3 nucleotides read TGTGCCAGCAGCCTCTCAACTCCGGGACGGGAACTCTTAGCTTTCTTT.

The J gene is TRBJ1-3, the V gene TRBV5-6, with unresolved D. The germline V gene encodes CDR1 SGHDT and CDR2 YYEEEE. The CDR3 covers 15 residues. V was cut by 5 bases and J by 0 bases, with 12 bases left in between. Here the CDR3 DNA reads TGTGCCAGCAGGCGTGCCAGCTACTCTGGAAACACCATATATTTT. This translates into CASRRASYSGNTIYF.

The chain links TRBV3-1 (or the pseudogene TRBV3-2) to TRBJ2-7, with D perhaps being TRBD1 or TRBD2 (5 bases each). Deletions cut 0 bases from V and 6 bases from J, with 12 bases between. The CDR3 loop spans 14 amino acids. Germline assignment: CDR1 LGHDT and CDR2 YNNKEL (reference sequence). The CDR3 sequence is CASSQDLFGTEQYF. In DNA form, the CDR3 reads TGTGCCAGCAGCCAAGATTTATTCGGGACCGAGCAGTACTTC.

The chain carries TRBV7-6 and TRBJ1-6, with D possibly TRBD1 on 5 matching bases. V lost 1 base, J lost 9 bases, and 16 bases lay in between. The CDR3 has 16 residues. The V gene's germline CDR1 is SGHVS and CDR2 FNYEAQ. The CDR3 reads CASSLGAQGISSPLHF. The CDR3 nucleotides are TGTGCCAGCAGCTTAGGAGCCCAGGGTATAAGTTCACCCCTCCACTTT.

The chain joins TRBV2 to TRBJ2-3; 12 bases map to TRBD2. J was trimmed by 0 bases and V by 7 bases; bases with no gene match: 11. The CDR3 is 18 residues long. Germline CDR1 is SNHLY and CDR2 is FYNNEI. CDR3 residues: CASILGLAGPTSTDTQYF. CDR3 DNA sequence: TGTGCCAGCATCTTAGGACTAGCGGGGCCCACTAGCACAGATACGCAGTATTTT.

This chain connects TRBV4-2 to TRBJ2-1, with 9 bases aligning to TRBD2. Germline trimming cut 1 base from V and 4 bases from J; bases unmatched to any gene: 5. Per the germline V gene, CDR1 is LGHNA and CDR2 is YNFKEQ. The CDR3 has 16 residues. CDR3 in amino acids: CASSQGTSDLYNEQFF. Here the CDR3 DNA reads TGTGCCAGCAGCCAAGGGACTAGCGACCTTTACAATGAGCAGTTCTTC.

In its sample, this clone was seen once. The CDR3 loop is CASSLMGGPNEKLFF. CDR3 sequence (DNA): TGTGCCAGCAGCTTAATGGGGGGACCTAATGAAAAACTGTTTTTT. This chain connects TRBV7-9 to TRBJ1-4; the D gene is possibly TRBD1 (5 bases). Germline V gives CDR1 SEHNR, CDR2 FQNEAQ (reference sequence). V lost 2 bases to trimming and J lost 3 bases, with 10 bases between them. The CDR3 consists of 15 residues.